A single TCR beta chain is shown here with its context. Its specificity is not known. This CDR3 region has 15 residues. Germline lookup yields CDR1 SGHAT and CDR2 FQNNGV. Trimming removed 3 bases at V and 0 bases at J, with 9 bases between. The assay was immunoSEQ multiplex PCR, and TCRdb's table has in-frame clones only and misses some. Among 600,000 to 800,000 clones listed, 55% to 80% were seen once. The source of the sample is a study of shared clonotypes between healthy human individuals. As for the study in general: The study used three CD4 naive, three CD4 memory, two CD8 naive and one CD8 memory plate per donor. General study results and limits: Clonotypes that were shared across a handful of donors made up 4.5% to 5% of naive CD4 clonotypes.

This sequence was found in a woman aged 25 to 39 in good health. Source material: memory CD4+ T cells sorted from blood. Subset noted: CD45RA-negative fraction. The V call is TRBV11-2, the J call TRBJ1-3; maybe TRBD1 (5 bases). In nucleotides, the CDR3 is TGTGCCAGCAGCTTTAGGGGCGCCTCTGGAAACACCATATATTTT. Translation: CASSFRGASGNTIYF.